What follows is one T cell receptor beta chain and its context. From germline, CDR1 is SGHTA and CDR2 FQGTGA. The V gene lost 0 bases and the J gene lost 12 bases, with 12 bases spanning the gap. The CDR3 totals 13 residues. The data were taken from a study of blood T cell repertoires in COVID-19. Study information: Some COVID-19 samples were acute and others convalescent; all came from the United States, Italy and Spain. Nucleic acid was either cDNA or gDNA, and it came from T cells, B-cell-depleted T cells, or PBMCs.

The protocol was immunoSEQ multiplex PCR, while the TCRdb copy is restricted to in-frame clones and leaves out a portion. The table shows hundreds of thousands of clones, with 75% to 85% occurring only once. This chain joins TRBV7-3 and TRBJ2-1; possibly TRBD1 for D (6 bases). Sequenced material: peripheral blood. The sequence was collected from a woman between 25 and 40 years old with COVID-19, enrolled during active disease. Written as DNA, the CDR3 is TGTGCCAGCAGCTTAACGGGGAAAGGGGGGCAGTTCTTC. This encodes CASSLTGKGGQFF. Supplemented by reference TRBV7-3 and TRBJ2-1, the full variable domain reads GAGVSQTPSNKVTEKGKYVELRCDPISGHTALYWYRQSLGQGPEFLIYFQGTGAADDSGLPNDRFFAVRPEGSVSTLKIQRTERGDSAVYLCASSLTGKGGQFFGPGTRLTVL.